Detailed here is one T cell receptor beta chain. Sequencing was performed with immunoSEQ multiplex PCR; in TCRdb, only in-frame clones are kept and a portion is missing. Found here are 24,000 or so clones, 78% of them singletons; the top ten hold less than 2.5%. Noted treatment: preoperative locoregional IRX-2 cytokine immunotherapy. Patients received preoperative, locoregional IRX-2 cytokine immunotherapy in a phase Ib study. The data are from a study of preoperative IRX-2 immunotherapy in early breast cancer. This clonotype was sampled from a human donor with breast cancer. The specimen comprised lymph node tissue, sampled before IRX-2 immunotherapy.

The CDR3 DNA reads as TGCGCCAGCAGCCAAGTACCTCCAGGGGGACTACTATATGGCTACACCTTC. This sequence encodes CASSQVPPGGLLYGYTF. This chain connects TRBV1 to TRBJ1-2. TRBV1 is deemed a pseudogene. The CDR3 runs 17 residues.